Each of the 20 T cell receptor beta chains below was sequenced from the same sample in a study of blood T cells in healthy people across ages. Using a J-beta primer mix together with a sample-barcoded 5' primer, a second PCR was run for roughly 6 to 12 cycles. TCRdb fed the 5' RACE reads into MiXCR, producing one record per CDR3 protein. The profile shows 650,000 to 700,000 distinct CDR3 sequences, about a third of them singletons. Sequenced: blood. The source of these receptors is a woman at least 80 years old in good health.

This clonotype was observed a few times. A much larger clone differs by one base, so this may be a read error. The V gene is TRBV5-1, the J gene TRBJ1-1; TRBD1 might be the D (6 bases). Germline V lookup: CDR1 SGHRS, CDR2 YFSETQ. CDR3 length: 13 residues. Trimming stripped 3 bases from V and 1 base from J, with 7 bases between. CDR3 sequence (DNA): TGCGCCAGCAGCTCGGGGGCGAACACTGAAGCTTTCTTT. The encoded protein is CASSSGANTEAFF. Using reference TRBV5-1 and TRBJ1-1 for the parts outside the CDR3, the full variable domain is KAGVTQTPRYLIKTRGQQVTLSCSPISGHRSVSWYQQTPGQGLQFLFEYFSETQRNKGNFPGRFSGRQFSNSRSEMNVSTLELGDSALYLCASSSGANTEAFFGQGTRLTVV.

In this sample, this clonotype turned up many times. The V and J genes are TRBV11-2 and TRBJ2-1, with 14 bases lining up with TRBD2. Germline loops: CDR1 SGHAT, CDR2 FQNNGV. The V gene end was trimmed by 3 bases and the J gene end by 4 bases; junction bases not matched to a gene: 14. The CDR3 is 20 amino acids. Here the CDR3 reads CASSFRGGLAGAGGYNEQFF. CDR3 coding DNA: TGTGCCAGCAGCTTCCGAGGGGGACTAGCGGGGGCCGGCGGATACAATGAGCAGTTCTTC.

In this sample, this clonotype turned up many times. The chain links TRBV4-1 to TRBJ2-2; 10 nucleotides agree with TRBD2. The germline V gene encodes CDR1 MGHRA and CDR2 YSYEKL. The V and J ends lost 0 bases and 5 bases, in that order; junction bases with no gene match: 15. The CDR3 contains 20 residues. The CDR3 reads CASSQESLGAGGTRTGELFF. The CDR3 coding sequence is TGCGCCAGCAGCCAAGAGTCCCTGGGAGCGGGGGGGACTCGGACCGGGGAGCTGTTTTTT.

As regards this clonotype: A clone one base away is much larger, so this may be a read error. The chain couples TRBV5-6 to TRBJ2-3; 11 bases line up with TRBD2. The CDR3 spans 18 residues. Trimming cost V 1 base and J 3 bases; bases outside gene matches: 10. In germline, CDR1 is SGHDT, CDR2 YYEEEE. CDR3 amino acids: CASSLILAGEPLTDTQYF. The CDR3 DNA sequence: TGTGCCAGCAGCTTGATACTAGCGGGGGAGCCGTTGACAGATACGCAGTATTTT.

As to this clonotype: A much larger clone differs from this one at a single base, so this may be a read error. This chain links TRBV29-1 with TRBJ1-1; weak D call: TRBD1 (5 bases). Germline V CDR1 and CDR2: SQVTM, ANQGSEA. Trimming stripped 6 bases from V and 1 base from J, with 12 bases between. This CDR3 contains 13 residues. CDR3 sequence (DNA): TGCAGCGTCCCGGGACGGGGGAACACTGAAGCTTTCTTT. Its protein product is CSVPGRGNTEAFF.

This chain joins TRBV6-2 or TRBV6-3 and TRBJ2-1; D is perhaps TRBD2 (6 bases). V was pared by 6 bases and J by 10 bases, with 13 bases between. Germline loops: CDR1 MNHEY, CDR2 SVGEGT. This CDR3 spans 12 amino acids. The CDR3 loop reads CASRRRDWEQFF. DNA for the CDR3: TGTGCCAGCAGACGGCGGGATTGGGAGCAGTTCTTC.

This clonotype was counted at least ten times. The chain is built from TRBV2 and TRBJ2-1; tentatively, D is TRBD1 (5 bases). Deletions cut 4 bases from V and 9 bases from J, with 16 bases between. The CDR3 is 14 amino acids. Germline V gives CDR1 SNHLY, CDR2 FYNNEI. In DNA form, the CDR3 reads TGTGCCAGCAGTGTGCCCCGGCAGGGATCTGAGCAGTTCTTC. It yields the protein CASSVPRQGSEQFF.

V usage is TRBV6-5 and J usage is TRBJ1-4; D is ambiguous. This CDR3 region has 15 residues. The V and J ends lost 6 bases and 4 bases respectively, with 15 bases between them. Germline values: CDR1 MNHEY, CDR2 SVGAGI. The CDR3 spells CASSPWTVDNEKLFF. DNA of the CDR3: TGTGCCAGCAGCCCCTGGACTGTGGATAATGAAAAACTGTTTTTT.

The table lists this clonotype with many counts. For the CDR3, the DNA is TGTGCCAGCAGCTTGGGAGGACAGAACATTCAGTACTTC. This translates into CASSLGGQNIQYF. The J gene is TRBJ2-4, the V gene TRBV5-5; tentatively, D is TRBD1 (6 bases). CDR3 size: 13 residues. Germline CDR1 is SGHKS and CDR2 is YYEKEE (reference sequence). V was cut by 0 bases and J by 7 bases, with 8 bases left in between.

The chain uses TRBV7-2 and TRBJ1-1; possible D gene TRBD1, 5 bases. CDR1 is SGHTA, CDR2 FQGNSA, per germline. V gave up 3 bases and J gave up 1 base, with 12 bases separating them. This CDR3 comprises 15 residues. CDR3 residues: CASSLLGTGNTEAFF. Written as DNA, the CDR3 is TGTGCCAGCAGCTTGTTGGGGACGGGGAACACTGAAGCTTTCTTT.

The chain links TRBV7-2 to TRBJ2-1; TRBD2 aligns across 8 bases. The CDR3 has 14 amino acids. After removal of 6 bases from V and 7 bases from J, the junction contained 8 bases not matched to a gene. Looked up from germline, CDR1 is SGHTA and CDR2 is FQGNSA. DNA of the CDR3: TGTGCCAGCAGGCCGGGACTAGTGGATAATGAGCAGTTCTTC. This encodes CASRPGLVDNEQFF.

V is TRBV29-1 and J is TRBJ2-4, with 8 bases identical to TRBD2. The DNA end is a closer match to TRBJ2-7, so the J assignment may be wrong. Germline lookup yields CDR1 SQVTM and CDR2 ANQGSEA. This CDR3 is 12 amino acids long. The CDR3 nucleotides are TGCAGCGTTGTTGGGACTAGCTACGAGCAGTACTTC. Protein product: CSVVGTSYEQYF.

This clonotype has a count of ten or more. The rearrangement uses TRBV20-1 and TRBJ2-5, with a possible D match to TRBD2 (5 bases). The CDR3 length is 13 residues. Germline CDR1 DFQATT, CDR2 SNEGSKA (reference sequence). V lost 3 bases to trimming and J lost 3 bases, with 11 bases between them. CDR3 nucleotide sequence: TGCAGTGCTAGCGGGGTCTCCGAAGAGACCCAGTACTTC. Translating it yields CSASGVSEETQYF.

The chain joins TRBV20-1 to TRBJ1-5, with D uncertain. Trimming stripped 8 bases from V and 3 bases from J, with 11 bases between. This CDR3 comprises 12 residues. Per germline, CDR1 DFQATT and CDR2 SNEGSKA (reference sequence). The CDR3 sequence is CSTTSPNQPQHF. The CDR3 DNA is TGCAGTACTACTTCGCCCAATCAGCCCCAGCATTTT.

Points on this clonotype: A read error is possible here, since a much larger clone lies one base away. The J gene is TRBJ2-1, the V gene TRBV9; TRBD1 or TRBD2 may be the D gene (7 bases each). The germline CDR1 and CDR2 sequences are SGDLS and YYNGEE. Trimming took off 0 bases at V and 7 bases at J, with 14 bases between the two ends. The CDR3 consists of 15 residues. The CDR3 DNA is TGTGCCAGCAGCGTAGAGGGGCAGGGGGGGAATGAGCAGTTCTTC. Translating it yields CASSVEGQGGNEQFF.

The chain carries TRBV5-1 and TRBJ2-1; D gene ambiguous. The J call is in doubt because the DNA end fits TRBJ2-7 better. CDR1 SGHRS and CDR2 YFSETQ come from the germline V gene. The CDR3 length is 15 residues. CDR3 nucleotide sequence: TGCGCCAGCAGCTTGGCCCCAGCGCAGGTCAATGAGCAGTACTTC. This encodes CASSLAPAQVNEQYF.

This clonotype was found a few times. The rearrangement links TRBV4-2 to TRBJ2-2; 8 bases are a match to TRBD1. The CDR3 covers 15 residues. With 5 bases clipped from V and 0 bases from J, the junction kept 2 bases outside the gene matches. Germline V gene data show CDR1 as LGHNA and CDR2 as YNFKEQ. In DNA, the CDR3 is TGTGCCAGCAGCAACAGGGGGGCGAACACCGGGGAGCTGTTTTTT. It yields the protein CASSNRGANTGELFF.

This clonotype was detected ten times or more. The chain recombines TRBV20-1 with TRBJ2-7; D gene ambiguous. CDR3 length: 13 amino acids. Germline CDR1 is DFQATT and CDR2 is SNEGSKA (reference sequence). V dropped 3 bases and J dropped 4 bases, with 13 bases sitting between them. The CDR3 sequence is CSARVRPRYEQYF. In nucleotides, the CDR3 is TGCAGTGCTAGGGTTAGGCCCCGGTACGAGCAGTACTTC.

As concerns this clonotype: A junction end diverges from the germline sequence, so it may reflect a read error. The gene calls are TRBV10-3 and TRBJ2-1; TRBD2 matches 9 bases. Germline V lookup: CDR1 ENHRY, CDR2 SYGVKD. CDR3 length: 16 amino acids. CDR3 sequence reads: CVISETPGLAFNEQFF. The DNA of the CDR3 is TGTGTCATCAGTGAGACACCGGGACTAGCTTTTAATGAGCAGTTCTTC.

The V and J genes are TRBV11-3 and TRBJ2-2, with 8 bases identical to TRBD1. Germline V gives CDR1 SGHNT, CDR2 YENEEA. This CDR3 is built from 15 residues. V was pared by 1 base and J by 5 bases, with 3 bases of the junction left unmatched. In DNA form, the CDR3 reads TGTGCCAGCAGCTTAGCTACAGGGGGGACCGGGGAGCTGTTTTTT. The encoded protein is CASSLATGGTGELFF.